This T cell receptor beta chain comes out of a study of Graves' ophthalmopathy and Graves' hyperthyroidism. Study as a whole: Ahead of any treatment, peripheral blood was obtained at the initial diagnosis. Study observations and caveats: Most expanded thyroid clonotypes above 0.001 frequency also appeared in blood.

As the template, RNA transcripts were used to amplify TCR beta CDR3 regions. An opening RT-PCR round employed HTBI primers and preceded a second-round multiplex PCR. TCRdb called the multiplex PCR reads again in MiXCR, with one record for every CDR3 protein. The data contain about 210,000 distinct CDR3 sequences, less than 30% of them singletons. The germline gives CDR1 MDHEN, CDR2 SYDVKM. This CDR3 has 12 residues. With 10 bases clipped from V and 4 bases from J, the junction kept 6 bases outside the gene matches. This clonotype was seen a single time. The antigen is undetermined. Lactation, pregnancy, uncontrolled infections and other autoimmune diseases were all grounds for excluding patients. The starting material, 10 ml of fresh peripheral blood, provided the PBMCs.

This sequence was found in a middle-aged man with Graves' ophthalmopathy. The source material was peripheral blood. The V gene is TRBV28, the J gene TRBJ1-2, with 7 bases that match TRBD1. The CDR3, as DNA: TGTGCCACTACGGACAGGTTCTATGGCTACACCTTC. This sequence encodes CATTDRFYGYTF.